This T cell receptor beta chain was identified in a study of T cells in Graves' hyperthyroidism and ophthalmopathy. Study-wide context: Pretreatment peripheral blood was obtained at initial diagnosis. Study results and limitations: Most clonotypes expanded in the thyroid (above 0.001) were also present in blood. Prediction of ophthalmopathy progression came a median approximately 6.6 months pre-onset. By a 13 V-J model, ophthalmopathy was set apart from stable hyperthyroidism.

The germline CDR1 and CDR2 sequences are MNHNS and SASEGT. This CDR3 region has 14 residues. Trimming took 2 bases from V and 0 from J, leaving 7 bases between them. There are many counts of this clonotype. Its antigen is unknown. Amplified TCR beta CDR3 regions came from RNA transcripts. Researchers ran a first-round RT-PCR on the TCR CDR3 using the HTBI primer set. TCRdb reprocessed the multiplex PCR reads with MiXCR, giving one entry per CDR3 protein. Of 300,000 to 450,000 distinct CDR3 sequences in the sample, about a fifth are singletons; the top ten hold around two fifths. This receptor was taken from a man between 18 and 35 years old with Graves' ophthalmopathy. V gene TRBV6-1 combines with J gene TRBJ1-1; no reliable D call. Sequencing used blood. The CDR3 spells CASSESDVNTEAFF. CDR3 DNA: TGTGCCAGCAGTGAATCAGATGTGAACACTGAAGCTTTCTTT.